This TCR beta chain was retrieved from a study of T cell responses to AZD1222 COVID-19 vaccine. The CDR3 covers 17 residues. Losses at the gene ends were 5 bases for V and 10 bases for J; bases not matched to a gene: 15. CDR1 and CDR2 from the germline V gene are SEHNR and FQNEAQ (reference sequence). The protocol was immunoSEQ multiplex PCR, while the TCRdb copy is restricted to in-frame clones and leaves out a portion. Of 85,000 or so clones listed, 86% are singletons. The table lists this clone with a few counts. Its antigen is not known. General study results and limits: Only after the peak T cell response were repertoires sampled.

The source of this sequence is an adult who received the AZD1222 COVID-19 vaccine. Specimen: peripheral blood, collected 28 days after the second AZD1222 dose. The chain combines TRBV7-9 with TRBJ1-6; 9 bases fit TRBD1. CDR3 loop: CASSPEGAGTGTSPLHF. CDR3 nucleotide sequence: TGTGCCAGCAGCCCCGAGGGAGCCGGGACAGGGACCTCACCCCTCCACTTT.